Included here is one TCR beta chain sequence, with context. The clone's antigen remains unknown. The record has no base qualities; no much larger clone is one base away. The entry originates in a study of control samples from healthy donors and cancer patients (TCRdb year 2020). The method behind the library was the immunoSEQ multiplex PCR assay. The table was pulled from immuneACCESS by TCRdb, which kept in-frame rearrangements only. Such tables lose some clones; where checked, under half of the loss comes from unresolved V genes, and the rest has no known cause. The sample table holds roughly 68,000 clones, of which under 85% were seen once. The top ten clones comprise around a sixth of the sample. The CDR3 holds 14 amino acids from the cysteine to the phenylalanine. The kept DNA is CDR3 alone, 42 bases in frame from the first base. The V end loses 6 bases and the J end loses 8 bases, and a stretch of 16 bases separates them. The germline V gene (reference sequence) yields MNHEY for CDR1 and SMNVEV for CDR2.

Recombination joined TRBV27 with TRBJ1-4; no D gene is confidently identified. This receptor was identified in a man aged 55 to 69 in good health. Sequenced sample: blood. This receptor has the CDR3 CASSPWGLQEKLFF. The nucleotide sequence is TGTGCCAGCAGCCCGTGGGGATTACAAGAAAAACTGTTTTTT.